This TCR beta chain stems from a study of post-analysis software for immune sequencing data (dated by TCRdb to 2014 to 2015). With regard to the full study: Recorded disease courses included relapsing-remitting, secondary progressive and progressive-relapsing multiple sclerosis, with some patients lacking subtype annotation. The multiple sclerosis patient repertoires were compared with 10 or so previously published healthy control repertoires from donors aged about 6 to 28 years. A subset of samples was prepared in parallel using single-end sample barcoding, then pooled and co-amplified after Illumina adapter ligation. Summary of the overall study and its limitations: Significantly higher frequencies in patients than in controls were found for about five TRBV segments, including TRBV5-6, TRBV5-1 and TRBV20-1. Significantly lower normalized Chao1 diversity was found in multiple sclerosis patients than in controls, suggesting substantial peripheral T-cell clonal expansion. The multiple sclerosis patient group was slightly younger than the control group. Strong co-clustering of samples prepared in the same batch was shown by direct clustering with F measure, prompting a batch-effect correction.

This clonotype was seen a handful of times. Which antigen it targets is not known. Qualities for individual bases were not recorded, and no much larger clone is one base off. CDR1 and CDR2 are drawn from the germline V gene: SGHDN, FVKESK. The CDR3, cysteine through phenylalanine, is 14 amino acids long. The entry retains the CDR3 DNA only, 42 bases that are in frame from base 1. TCR beta repertoires were profiled from peripheral blood of roughly 13 young patients with multiple sclerosis to demonstrate the VDJtools post-analysis software. The multiple sclerosis patients were children and adolescents ranging in age from about 6 to 16 years. The library was generated by PCR. The reads were generated on an Illumina HiSeq 2500. Unique molecular identifiers were incorporated into TCR beta cDNA libraries to reduce PCR and sequencing biases. Per 1 to 10 million input T cells, approximately 500,000 cDNA molecules were obtained, such that each molecule approximated one T cell. Patient libraries were prepared and sequenced with the same protocol used for the earlier healthy control dataset. Samples belonging to the same batch were prepared together, multiplexed and sequenced on a shared HiSeq lane. Per the authors' processing: MIGEC handled the raw barcoded reads, throwing out single-read molecular identifier groups before consensus assembly and CDR3 extraction. Clonotype tables were post-analysed with VDJtools, normalizing diversity by down-sampling all datasets to the smallest sample size. To correct batch-related cross-sample contamination, repertoire overlap clustering matched CDR3 amino acid sequences but not nucleotide sequences. In-frame beta chains were kept once TCRdb had trimmed the public reads at Q25 with fastp and called clones with MiXCR. Every CDR3 protein is listed once, alongside the most common genes and DNA of its rows. These V and J calls rely on TCRdb rather than the paper's analysis. This sample has hundreds of thousands of distinct CDR3 sequences in its table, and roughly half of those were observed once. Jointly, the top ten make up approximately 4.2% of the sample.

The sample consisted of blood. The chain joins TRBV14 to TRBJ2-5; the junction holds 7 bases that match TRBD1. The closer fit of TRBJ2-7 to the DNA end suggests the J call may be wrong. The sequence derives from a girl under 18 with multiple sclerosis. CDR3 region: CASSQLGGPYEQYF. The DNA is as follows: TGTGCCAGCAGCCAATTAGGGGGCCCCTACGAGCAGTACTTC.